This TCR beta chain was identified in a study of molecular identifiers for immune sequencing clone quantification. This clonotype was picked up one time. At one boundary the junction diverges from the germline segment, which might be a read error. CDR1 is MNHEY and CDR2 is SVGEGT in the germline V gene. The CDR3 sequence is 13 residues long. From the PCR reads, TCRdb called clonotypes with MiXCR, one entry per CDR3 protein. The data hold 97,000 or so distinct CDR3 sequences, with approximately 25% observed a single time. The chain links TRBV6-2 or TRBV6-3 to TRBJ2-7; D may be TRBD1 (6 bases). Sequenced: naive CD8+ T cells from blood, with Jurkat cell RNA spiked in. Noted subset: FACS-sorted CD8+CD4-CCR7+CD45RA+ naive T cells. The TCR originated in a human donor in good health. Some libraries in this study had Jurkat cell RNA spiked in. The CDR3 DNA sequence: TGTGCCAGCAGTTATGGGACACTCTACGAGCAGCACTTC. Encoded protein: CASSYGTLYEQHF.